The 19 T cell receptor beta chains given below trace back to one sample, sequenced in a study of T cells after yellow fever vaccination. TCRdb reprocessed the 5' RACE reads with MiXCR, giving one entry per CDR3 protein. This sample has approximately 550,000 distinct CDR3 sequences, with under 25% found just once. Source: PBMCs, taken 15 days after the yellow fever booster vaccination. All receptors derive from a young man who received the YFV17D yellow fever vaccine.

In this sample, this clonotype turned up a few times. The chain uses TRBV12-3 or TRBV12-4 and TRBJ2-5; D gene uncertain. Trimming left V 2 bases short and J 9 bases short, with 10 bases between. The CDR3 totals 12 residues. In DNA, the CDR3 is TGTGCCAGCAGTTTACCCGGAAAAGCCCAGTACTTC. Translating it yields CASSLPGKAQYF.

This rearrangement joins TRBV4-3 to TRBJ1-6, with D hard to call. The germline gives CDR1 LGHNA, CDR2 YSLEER. V shed 0 bases and J shed 4 bases, with 10 bases lying between them. The CDR3 consists of 16 residues. CDR3 nucleotides: TGCGCCAGCAGCCAAGAAGGCTCCGGGTATAATTCACCCCTCCACTTT. Protein product: CASSQEGSGYNSPLHF.

The chain recombines TRBV24-1 with TRBJ2-1; 8 bases fit TRBD2. The germline V gene has CDR1 KGHDR and CDR2 SFDVKD. The CDR3 runs to 13 residues. Trimming cost V 9 bases and J 6 bases; bases outside gene matches: 6. The CDR3 DNA follows: TGTGCCACCGGGACGCGGGAGGCCAATGAGCAGTTCTTC. Translated: CATGTREANEQFF.

The chain carries TRBV6-1 and TRBJ1-6; TRBD1 is a possible D gene (6 bases). The germline CDR1 and CDR2 sequences are MNHNS and SASEGT. The CDR3 is 15 residues long. Trimming removed 8 bases at V and 3 bases at J, with 14 bases between. The CDR3 nucleotides are TGTGCCAGCTCCAGGGGACCCAGCTATAATTCACCCCTCCACTTT. It codes for CASSRGPSYNSPLHF.

The chain recombines TRBV9 with TRBJ2-7; 7 nucleotides line up with TRBD1. Germline V gene data show CDR1 as SGDLS and CDR2 as YYNGEE. The CDR3 contains 15 residues. V dropped 3 bases and J dropped 6; count of bases not matched to a gene: 12. The CDR3 coding sequence is TGTGCCAGCAGCGATGGACAGGCGGTCGTGTCCGAGCAGTACTTC. It yields the protein CASSDGQAVVSEQYF.

With regard to this clonotype: A much larger clone sits a single nucleotide away, making a read error possible. This chain uses TRBV6-2 or TRBV6-3 with TRBJ2-3; D is unresolved. Germline-derived CDR1 and CDR2 are MNHEY and SVGEGT. The CDR3 contains 12 residues. The V and J ends lost 0 bases and 5 bases respectively, with 3 bases between them. Written as DNA, the CDR3 is TGTGCCAGCAGTTACTCGAAAGATACGCAGTATTTT. As protein: CASSYSKDTQYF.

The V gene is TRBV5-1, the J gene TRBJ2-5, with D perhaps matching TRBD1 (6 bases). V lost 5 bases, J lost 1 base, and 12 bases lay in between. Per the germline V gene, CDR1 is SGHRS and CDR2 is YFSETQ. This CDR3 contains 14 residues. The CDR3 nucleotides are TGCGCCAGCAGTCTCCGGGACACCCAAGAGACCCAGTACTTC. Amino acid sequence: CASSLRDTQETQYF.

This chain joins TRBV5-1 and TRBJ2-3, with 10 bases matching TRBD2. From germline, CDR1 is SGHRS and CDR2 YFSETQ. Trimming took 4 bases from V and 0 from J; bases not matched to a gene: 11. The CDR3 has 18 amino acids. Here the CDR3 DNA reads TGCGCCAGCAGCGCCGGGACTAGCGTATCGACTAGCACAGATACGCAGTATTTT. Encoded protein: CASSAGTSVSTSTDTQYF.

This chain joins TRBV15 and TRBJ1-1; D ambiguous. V lost 8 bases to trimming and J lost 0 bases, with 10 bases between them. The CDR3 has 13 residues. The V gene's germline CDR1 is LNHNV and CDR2 YYDKDF (reference sequence). In DNA, the CDR3 is TGTGCCACCGCCCCCCTGGTGAACACTGAAGCTTTCTTT. Its protein product is CATAPLVNTEAFF.

V is TRBV15 and J is TRBJ1-2; the D is unclear. The CDR3 has 14 amino acids. CDR1 LNHNV and CDR2 YYDKDF come from the germline V gene (reference sequence). Trimming pared 1 base from V and 2 bases from J, leaving 8 bases between. The CDR3 spells CATSRGETNYGYTF. CDR3 DNA sequence: TGTGCCACCAGCAGAGGCGAAACCAACTATGGCTACACCTTC.

The V and J genes are TRBV5-5 and TRBJ2-5; 7 bases match TRBD1. CDR3 length: 15 amino acids. V was clipped by 8 bases and J by 0 bases; unmatched bases: 10. Germline assignment: CDR1 SGHKS and CDR2 YYEKEE (reference sequence). The CDR3 sequence: CASNQQGIYQETQYF. CDR3 sequence (DNA): TGTGCCAGTAATCAACAGGGGATATACCAAGAGACCCAGTACTTC.

This clonotype has just a few counts. The V and J genes are TRBV29-1 and TRBJ2-3, with 10 bases identical to TRBD2. V shed 4 bases and J 7 bases; nucleotides not matched to a gene: 8. The CDR3 runs to 14 residues. Looked up from germline, CDR1 is SQVTM and CDR2 is ANQGSEA. Written as DNA, the CDR3 is TGCAGCGTTGGGAGAGCGGGAGGGGAAAATACGCAGTATTTT. Translated: CSVGRAGGENTQYF.

The chain combines TRBV5-1 with TRBJ2-1, with 7 nucleotides matching TRBD1. V shed 0 bases and J 5 bases; nucleotides not matched to a gene: 8. Per the germline V gene, CDR1 is SGHRS and CDR2 is YFSETQ. The CDR3 runs 16 residues. The CDR3: CASSLAPTGNHNEQFF. The CDR3 nucleotides read TGCGCCAGCAGCTTGGCCCCGACAGGGAACCACAATGAGCAGTTCTTC.

V is TRBV7-8 and J is TRBJ2-3; 9 bases line up with TRBD1. Germline assignment: CDR1 SGHVS and CDR2 FQNEAQ. V shed 5 bases, J shed 4 bases, and the junction held 7 bases outside the gene matches. The CDR3 has 15 residues. Here the CDR3 reads CASSTPGQGSDTQYF. CDR3 coding DNA: TGTGCCAGCAGCACGCCGGGACAGGGCTCAGATACGCAGTATTTT.

The table lists this clonotype with a few counts. The genes are TRBV5-1 and TRBJ2-1; 8 positions agree with TRBD1. Germline loops: CDR1 SGHRS, CDR2 YFSETQ. This CDR3 is built from 15 residues. The V and J ends lost 5 bases and 8 bases, in that order; junction bases with no gene match: 12. CDR3 sequence (DNA): TGCGCCAGCAGGCAAACGGGACAGGCTACCCATGAGCAGTTCTTC. This sequence encodes CASRQTGQATHEQFF.

The table lists this clonotype with a few counts. The chain is built from TRBV27 and TRBJ2-3, with 8 bases matching TRBD1. Germline CDR1 is MNHEY and CDR2 is SMNVEV (reference sequence). The CDR3 has 16 amino acids. Germline trimming cut 3 bases from V and 4 bases from J; bases unmatched to any gene: 9. CDR3: CASSFYRGSHADTQYF. As DNA, the CDR3 is TGTGCCAGCAGTTTTTACAGGGGGTCCCACGCAGATACGCAGTATTTT.

The chain has TRBV6-2 or TRBV6-3 and TRBJ2-7; D remains ambiguous. CDR3 length equals 11 residues. Germline CDR1 and CDR2: MNHEY and SVGEGT. Between the trimmed V and J ends, which lost 7 bases and 3 bases, there was a span of 7 bases. The CDR3 region is CASKEDYEQYF. For the CDR3, the DNA is TGTGCCAGCAAAGAAGACTACGAGCAGTACTTC.

This clonotype has only a few counts. The chain recombines TRBV12-3 or TRBV12-4 with TRBJ2-5; D remains ambiguous. CDR3 length: 14 residues. Trimming pared 3 bases from V and 5 bases from J, leaving 13 bases between. CDR3 amino acids: CASSFAGNSETQYF. DNA for the CDR3: TGTGCCAGCAGTTTCGCCGGAAATTCCGAGACCCAGTACTTC.

The chain is built from TRBV6-5 and TRBJ2-7; TRBD1 matches at 8 bases. Per the germline V gene, CDR1 is MNHEY and CDR2 is SVGAGI. V lost 0 bases, J lost 0 bases, and 10 bases stayed unmatched. CDR3 length equals 18 residues. CDR3 sequence: CASSYSLGPGGFSYEQYF. The DNA of the CDR3 is TGTGCCAGCAGTTACTCTCTCGGACCAGGGGGCTTCTCCTACGAGCAGTACTTC.